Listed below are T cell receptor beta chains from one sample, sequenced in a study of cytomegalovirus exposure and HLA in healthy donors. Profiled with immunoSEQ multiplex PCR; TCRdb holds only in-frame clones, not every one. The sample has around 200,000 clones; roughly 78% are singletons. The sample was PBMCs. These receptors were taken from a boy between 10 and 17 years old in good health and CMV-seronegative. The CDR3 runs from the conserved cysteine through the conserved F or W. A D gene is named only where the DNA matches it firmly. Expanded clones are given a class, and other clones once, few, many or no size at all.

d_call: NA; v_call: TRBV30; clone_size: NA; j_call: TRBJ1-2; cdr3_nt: TGTGCCTGGAGTGACGTCGGCTATGGCTACACCTTC; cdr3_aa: CAWSDVGYGYTF
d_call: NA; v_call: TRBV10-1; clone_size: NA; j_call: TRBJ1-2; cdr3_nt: TGCGCCAGCAGTGAGGTCAGGGGTGACTATGGCTACACCTTC; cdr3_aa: CASSEVRGDYGYTF
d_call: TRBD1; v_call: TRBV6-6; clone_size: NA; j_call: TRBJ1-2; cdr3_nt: TGTGCCAGCGGGACAGGGGATCGGGCTAACTATGGCTACACCTTC; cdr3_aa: CASGTGDRANYGYTF
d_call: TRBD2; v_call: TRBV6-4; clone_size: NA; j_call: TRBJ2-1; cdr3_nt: TGTGCCAGCAGTTCGGGGGGATTCTCCTACAATGAGCGGTTCTTC; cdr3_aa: CASSSGGFSYNERFF
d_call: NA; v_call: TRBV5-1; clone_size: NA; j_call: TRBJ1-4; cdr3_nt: TGCGCCAGCAGCTTGGCCCGACAGTCTGCAACTAATGAAAAACTGTTTTTT; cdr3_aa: CASSLARQSATNEKLFF
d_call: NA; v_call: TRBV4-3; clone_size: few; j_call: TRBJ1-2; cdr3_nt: TGCGCCAGCAGCCAAGATGGTACAGGGAACTATGGCTACACCTTC; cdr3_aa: CASSQDGTGNYGYTF
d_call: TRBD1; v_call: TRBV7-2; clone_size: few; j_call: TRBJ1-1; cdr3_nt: TGTGCCAGCAGCTTAGGACAGGGGCGATACACTGAAGCTTTCTTT; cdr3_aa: CASSLGQGRYTEAFF
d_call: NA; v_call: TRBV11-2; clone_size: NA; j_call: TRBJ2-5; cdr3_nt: TGTGCCAGCAGCTTCCGAGGAAGAATGGAGACCCAGTACTTC; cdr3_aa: CASSFRGRMETQYF
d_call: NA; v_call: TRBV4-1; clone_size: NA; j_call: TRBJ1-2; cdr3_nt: TGCGCCAGCAGCCGTTCGTCTGCGGGGAGCAACTATGGCTACACCTTC; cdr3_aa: CASSRSSAGSNYGYTF
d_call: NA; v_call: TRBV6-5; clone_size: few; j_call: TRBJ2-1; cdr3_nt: TGTGCCAGCAGCCGAGAAGTTGCCTTTGATGAGCAGTTCTTC; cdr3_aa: CASSREVAFDEQFF
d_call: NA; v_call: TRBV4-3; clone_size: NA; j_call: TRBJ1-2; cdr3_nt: TGCGCCAGCAGCCAAGATTTCAAGAAACGAGGCTATGGCTACACCTTC; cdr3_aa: CASSQDFKKRGYGYTF
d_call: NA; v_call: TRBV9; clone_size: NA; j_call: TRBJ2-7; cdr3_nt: TGTGCCAGCAGCCCCCCTTATAGCCCCTACGAGCAGTACTTC; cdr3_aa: CASSPPYSPYEQYF
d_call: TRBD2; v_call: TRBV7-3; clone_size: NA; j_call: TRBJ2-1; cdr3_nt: TGTGCCAGCAGCTCAACGGGGGGGCCTTTCAATGAGCAGTTCTTC; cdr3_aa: CASSSTGGPFNEQFF
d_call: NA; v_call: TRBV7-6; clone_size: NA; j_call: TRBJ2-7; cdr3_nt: TGTGCCAGCAGCTCCGACAGCTTCTCCTACGAGCAGTACTTC; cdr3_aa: CASSSDSFSYEQYF
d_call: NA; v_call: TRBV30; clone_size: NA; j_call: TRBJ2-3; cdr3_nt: TGTGCCTGGAGTGGGGACTCATTTAGCACAGATACGCAGTATTTT; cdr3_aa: CAWSGDSFSTDTQYF
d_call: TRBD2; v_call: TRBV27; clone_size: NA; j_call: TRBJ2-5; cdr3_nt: TGTGCCAGCAGTCACTACCGGGAGGGAGAGACCCAGTACTTC; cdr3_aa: CASSHYREGETQYF
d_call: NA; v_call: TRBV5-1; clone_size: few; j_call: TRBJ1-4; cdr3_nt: TGCGCCAGCAGCTTGGCGGACAGAGAAAATGAAAAACTGTTTTTT; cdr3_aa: CASSLADRENEKLFF
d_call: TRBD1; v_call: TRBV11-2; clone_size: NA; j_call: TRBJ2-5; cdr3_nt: TGTGCCAGCAGCTCGGGACAGCAACAAGAGACCCAGTACTTC; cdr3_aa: CASSSGQQQETQYF
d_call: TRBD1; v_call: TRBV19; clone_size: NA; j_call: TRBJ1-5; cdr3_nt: TGTGCCAGTAGTATCCTAAGGGGACAGGGTTATCAGCCCCAGCATTTT; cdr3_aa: CASSILRGQGYQPQHF
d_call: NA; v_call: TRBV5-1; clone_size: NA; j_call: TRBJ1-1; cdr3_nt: TGCGCCAGCAGTTCAATGGGAGGGAACACTGAAGCTTTCTTT; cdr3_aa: CASSSMGGNTEAFF
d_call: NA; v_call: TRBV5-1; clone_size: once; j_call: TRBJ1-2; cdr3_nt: TGCGCCAGCAGCCTTCCCGACAGGTCCTATGGCTACACCTTC; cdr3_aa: CASSLPDRSYGYTF
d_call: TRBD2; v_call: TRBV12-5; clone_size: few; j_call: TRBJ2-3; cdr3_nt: TGTGCTAGTGGTCCCCGGACTAGCGGAGATACGCAGTATTTT; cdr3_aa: CASGPRTSGDTQYF
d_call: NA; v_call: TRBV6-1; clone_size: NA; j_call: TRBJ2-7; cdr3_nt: TGTGCCAGCAGTGGGGGGCAAGGTCTGTCCCCCAGCTCCTACGAGCAGTACTTC; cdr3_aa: CASSGGQGLSPSSYEQYF
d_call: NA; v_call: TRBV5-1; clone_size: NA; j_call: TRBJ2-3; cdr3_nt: TGCGCCAGCTCCCCCAGGGCCGGCACAGATACGCAGTATTTT; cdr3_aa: CASSPRAGTDTQYF
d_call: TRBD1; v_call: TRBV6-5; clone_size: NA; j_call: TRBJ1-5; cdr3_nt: TGTGCCAGCAGCTGGGACAGGGGTGGCAATCAGCCCCAGCATTTT; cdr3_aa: CASSWDRGGNQPQHF